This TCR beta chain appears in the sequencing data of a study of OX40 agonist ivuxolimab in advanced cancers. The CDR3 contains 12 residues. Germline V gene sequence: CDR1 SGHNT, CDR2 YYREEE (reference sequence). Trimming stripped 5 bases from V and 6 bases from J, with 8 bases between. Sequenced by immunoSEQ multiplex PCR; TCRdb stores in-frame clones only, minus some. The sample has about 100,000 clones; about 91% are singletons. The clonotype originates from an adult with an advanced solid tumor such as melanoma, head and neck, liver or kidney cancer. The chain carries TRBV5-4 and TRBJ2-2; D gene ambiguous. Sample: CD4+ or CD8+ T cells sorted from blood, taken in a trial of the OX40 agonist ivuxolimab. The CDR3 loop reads CASSFPAGELFF. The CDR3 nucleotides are TGTGCCAGCAGTTTCCCGGCCGGGGAGCTGTTTTTT. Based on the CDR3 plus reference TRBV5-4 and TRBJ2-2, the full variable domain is ETGVTQSPTHLIKTRGQQVTLRCSSQSGHNTVSWYQQALGQGPQFIFQYYREEENGRGNFPPRFSGLQFPNYSSELNVNALELDDSALYLCASSFPAGELFFGEGSRLTVL.